These 22 T cell receptor beta chains were all obtained from the same sample, sequenced in a study of shared clonotypes between healthy human individuals. Produced via immunoSEQ multiplex PCR; TCRdb's table is partial and in-frame only. The table lists millions of clones, about 92% of them singletons, with about 0.39% in the top ten. The sequencing sample was made of naive CD4+ T cells from PBMCs. The subset here: CD45RA+ positively selected. The receptors originated from a man aged 18 to 30 in good health. Some clones in this sample may be carry-over from other donors' samples.

The chain combines TRBV28 with TRBJ1-2; no clear D. The V gene's germline CDR1 is MDHEN and CDR2 SYDVKM. The CDR3 spans 14 residues. The V and J ends lost 3 bases and 7 bases respectively, with 15 bases between them. CDR3 nucleotide sequence: TGTGCCAGCAGTTTGGACGGATTGGAGCGTGGCTACACCTTC. It translates to CASSLDGLERGYTF.

The chain links TRBV28 to TRBJ2-7; tentatively, D is TRBD2 (6 bases). The CDR3 covers 14 residues. V gave up 5 bases and J gave up 2 bases, with 13 bases separating them. Germline V CDR1 and CDR2: MDHEN, SYDVKM. The CDR3 nucleotides read TGTGCCAGCAGTACCCCCGGGACTCCCTACGAGCAGTACTTC. Its translation: CASSTPGTPYEQYF. Together with reference TRBV28 and TRBJ2-7, the CDR3 gives the full variable domain: DVKVTQSSRYLVKRTGEKVFLECVQDMDHENMFWYRQDPGLGLRLIYFSYDVKMKEKGDIPEGYSVSREKKERFSLILESASTNQTSMYLCASSTPGTPYEQYFGPGTRLTVT.

V usage is TRBV9 and J usage is TRBJ2-5; 7 nucleotides align to TRBD2. This CDR3 is 15 amino acids long. The J segment lost 4 bases and the V segment lost 0 bases, leaving 6 bases of the junction unmatched. CDR1 is SGDLS, CDR2 YYNGEE, per germline. CDR3 amino acids: CASSVGVGEGETQYF. DNA for the CDR3: TGTGCCAGCAGCGTAGGGGTTGGGGAGGGAGAGACCCAGTACTTC.

As for this clone: Other nucleotide sequences from this sample produce the same CDR3. The J gene is TRBJ1-1, the V gene TRBV11-2; D remains ambiguous. The V gene's germline CDR1 is SGHAT and CDR2 FQNNGV. The V and J ends lost 3 bases and 3 bases respectively, with 14 bases between them. The CDR3 extends over 15 amino acids. CDR3 loop: CASSLPEGAYTEAFF. Here the CDR3 DNA reads TGTGCCAGCAGCTTGCCGGAGGGCGCGTACACTGAAGCTTTCTTT.

This clone was recorded only once. The V call is TRBV10-3, the J call TRBJ2-2, with D possibly matching TRBD1 (5 bases). Per the germline V gene, CDR1 is ENHRY and CDR2 is SYGVKD. Trimming took 0 bases from V and 4 from J, leaving 15 bases between them. This CDR3 region has 17 residues. CDR3 amino acids: CAISESSRVVGTGELFF. The CDR3 DNA reads as TGTGCCATCAGTGAGTCGTCCAGGGTGGTGGGCACCGGGGAGCTGTTTTTT.

The chain has TRBV9 and TRBJ1-2; D remains unclear. The CDR3 consists of 15 residues. From germline, CDR1 is SGDLS and CDR2 YYNGEE. Trimming removed 3 bases from V and 0 bases from J, with 12 bases in between. CDR3 nucleotide sequence: TGTGCCAGCAGCGGGCAAGCCGGGTCTAACTATGGCTACACCTTC. Residues: CASSGQAGSNYGYTF.

The chain recombines TRBV4-1 with TRBJ2-1; 9 positions match TRBD1. The CDR3 sequence is 14 residues long. J lost 4 bases, V lost 7 bases, and 5 bases had no gene match. Germline CDR1 reads MGHRA; CDR2 reads YSYEKL. CDR3 region: CASKRQGVYNEQFF. The CDR3 DNA sequence: TGCGCCAGCAAACGACAGGGGGTATACAATGAGCAGTTCTTC.

This clone was detected only once. Other nucleotide sequences in the sample specify the same CDR3. The V call is TRBV29-1, the J call TRBJ2-3; TRBD1 is a possible D gene (6 bases). The ends were cut back, 4 bases at V and 3 bases at J, with 8 bases in the middle. The CDR3 spans 12 residues. The germline gives CDR1 SQVTM, CDR2 ANQGSEA. The CDR3 sequence is CSVVRGTDTQYF. The CDR3 region has the DNA TGCAGCGTTGTCAGGGGAACAGATACGCAGTATTTT.

This clone was counted a few times. This chain connects TRBV30 to TRBJ1-5, with TRBD1 matching 9 bases. Germline CDR1 is GTSNPN and CDR2 is SVGIG (reference sequence). The ends lost 0 bases at V and 7 bases at J; junction bases unmatched: 7. This CDR3 is 15 amino acids long. This chain's CDR3 is CAWSVRGTGKQPQHF. The DNA of the CDR3 is TGTGCCTGGAGTGTACGAGGGACAGGGAAACAGCCCCAGCATTTT.

This clone is a singleton in its sample. This chain links TRBV12-2 with TRBJ2-1; the D call of TRBD2 is as the table states it, not checked on the DNA. TRBV12-2 is a listed pseudogene. The length of the CDR3 is 18 residues. DNA for the CDR3: TGTGCAAGTCGCTGCTCCGGTTTGATGGAGAGCTCCTACAATGAGCAGTTCTTC. Amino acid sequence: CASRCSGLMESSYNEQFF.

This chain links TRBV25-1 with TRBJ2-7; perhaps TRBD1 as D (7 bases). CDR3 length: 13 amino acids. Trimming took 6 bases from V and 7 from J, leaving 16 bases between them. The V gene's germline CDR1 is MGHDK and CDR2 SYGVNS. CDR3 sequence: CASRRQGLREQYF. In DNA form, the CDR3 reads TGTGCCAGCAGGCGACAGGGACTGAGGGAGCAGTACTTC.

This sequence joins TRBV5-1 and TRBJ1-1; TRBD1 aligns across 7 bases. Germline V gene sequence: CDR1 SGHRS, CDR2 YFSETQ. The J segment lost 7 bases and the V segment lost 4 bases, leaving 13 bases of the junction unmatched. The CDR3 is 15 amino acids. CDR3 coding DNA: TGCGCCAGCAGCACACAGACAGGGAGCGGCTTTGAAGCTTTCTTT. Its translation is CASSTQTGSGFEAFF.

The CDR3 sequence: CASSLVSYSNEKLFF. CDR3 DNA sequence: TGCGCCAGCAGCTTGGTGAGCTACTCTAATGAAAAACTGTTTTTT. The rearrangement links TRBV5-1 to TRBJ1-4; D gene uncertain. The CDR3 loop spans 15 amino acids. V was shortened by 0 bases and J by 3 bases, with 9 bases between the two germline ends. Germline loops: CDR1 SGHRS, CDR2 YFSETQ. The whole variable domain, remainder taken from reference TRBV5-1 and TRBJ1-4, is KAGVTQTPRYLIKTRGQQVTLSCSPISGHRSVSWYQQTPGQGLQFLFEYFSETQRNKGNFPGRFSGRQFSNSRSEMNVSTLELGDSALYLCASSLVSYSNEKLFFGSGTQLSVL.

The DNA for the CDR3 is TGTGCCAGCAGCAGGACAGGGGCTAATGAAAAACTGTTTTTT. Translating it yields CASSRTGANEKLFF. The gene calls are TRBV7-8 and TRBJ1-4; TRBD1 matches at 9 bases. V shed 5 bases and J 3 bases; nucleotides not matched to a gene: 1. The CDR3 totals 14 residues. The germline CDR1 and CDR2 sequences are SGHVS and FQNEAQ.

This clone has a handful of counts. The chain is built from TRBV30 and TRBJ1-5, with D possibly being TRBD1 (5 bases). The CDR3 covers 13 residues. CDR1 is GTSNPN and CDR2 is SVGIG in the germline V gene (reference sequence). Trimming cost V 2 bases and J 7 bases, with 12 bases left between them. Written as DNA, the CDR3 is TGTGCCTGGAGTATGGCAGGGATGCAGCCCCAGCATTTT. It is translated as CAWSMAGMQPQHF.

The genes are TRBV7-9 and TRBJ2-1; weak D call: TRBD1 (6 bases). V lost 5 bases and J lost 1, with 15 bases in between. CDR1 SEHNR and CDR2 FQNEAQ come from the germline V gene (reference sequence). The CDR3 extends over 16 amino acids. In nucleotides, the CDR3 is TGTGCCAGCAGCCCCGGGGTGGGGACATCCTACAATGAGCAGTTCTTC. This codes for CASSPGVGTSYNEQFF.

The chain has TRBV28 and TRBJ1-2; a weak D match, TRBD1 (5 bases). This CDR3 spans 16 amino acids. V lost 7 bases and J 6 bases, leaving 24 bases between the germline ends. Looked up from germline, CDR1 is MDHEN and CDR2 is SYDVKM. CDR3 nucleotide sequence: TGTGCCAGCACTCCGAGTGGGGCCTACAAAGTCGATGGCTACACCTTC. Amino acids: CASTPSGAYKVDGYTF.

The gene calls are TRBV7-2 and TRBJ2-3; D may match TRBD1 or TRBD2 (5 bases each). Germline CDR1 and CDR2: SGHTA and FQGNSA. Trimming shortened V by 5 bases and J by 2 bases, and 8 bases separated the two germline ends. This CDR3 is built from 13 residues. The DNA of the CDR3 is TGTGCCAGCAGCAGAGGGGCCACAGATACGCAGTATTTT. It is translated as CASSRGATDTQYF.

The chain employs TRBV27 and TRBJ2-2; 7 bases fit TRBD2. This CDR3 has 15 residues. Germline V gene lookup returns CDR1 MNHEY and CDR2 SMNVEV (reference sequence). Unmatched junction bases numbered 12, after V lost 5 bases and J lost 9 bases. The CDR3 DNA is TGTGCCAGCAGTCCCGCTGAGGCGGGAGACCGGGAGCTGTTTTTT. This codes for CASSPAEAGDRELFF.

The chain has TRBV11-2 and TRBJ2-7; 11 bases align to TRBD2. V was clipped by 6 bases and J by 4 bases; unmatched bases: 11. This CDR3 has 16 amino acids. Germline V CDR1 and CDR2: SGHAT, FQNNGV. CDR3 nucleotides: TGTGCCAGCAGGCGGTCGACTAGCGGGGCTCCATACGAGCAGTACTTC. Translated, it gives CASRRSTSGAPYEQYF.

The gene calls are TRBV5-1 and TRBJ2-2, with D possibly TRBD2 on 6 matching bases. Germline-derived CDR1 and CDR2 are SGHRS and YFSETQ. V lost 3 bases to trimming and J lost 0 bases, with 9 bases between them. The CDR3 loop spans 15 amino acids. The CDR3 protein is CASSYVAANTGELFF. The CDR3 nucleotides are TGCGCCAGCAGCTATGTAGCGGCGAACACCGGGGAGCTGTTTTTT.

V gene TRBV7-9 combines with J gene TRBJ1-2; 12 positions agree with TRBD1. Trimming at V came to 3 bases and at J to 8 bases, leaving 10 bases not matched to a gene. The CDR3 is made up of 16 amino acids. In germline, CDR1 is SEHNR, CDR2 FQNEAQ (reference sequence). CDR3 amino acids: CASSFGTGGVFGGYTF. The CDR3, as DNA: TGTGCCAGCAGCTTCGGGACAGGGGGCGTTTTCGGCGGCTACACCTTC. Based on the CDR3 plus reference TRBV7-9 and TRBJ1-2, the full variable domain is DTGVSQNPRHKITKRGQNVTFRCDPISEHNRLYWYRQTLGQGPEFLTYFQNEAQLEKSRLLSDRFSAERPKGSFSTLEIQRTEQGDSAMYLCASSFGTGGVFGGYTFGSGTRLTVV.